This T cell receptor beta chain was documented in a study of T-cell memory formation after mild COVID-19. On the study more broadly: Among the donors, TCR clusters were largely specific to each donor. General study findings and limits: The study found balanced CD4/CD8 in clones contracting day 15 to 85 and a CD4+ lean in later expanders. A subset of responding clones appeared in pre-infection memory, suggesting cross-reactive memory joined.

Regarding this clonotype: The target antigen is unknown.

Constant-segment primers were used for 5'RACE, and the resulting TCR alpha and TCR beta cDNA libraries carried sample barcodes and UMIs. TCRdb reanalysed the 5' RACE reads using MiXCR and keeps one entry per CDR3 protein. This table has roughly 200,000 distinct CDR3 sequences, roughly 17% appearing once. Material: PBMCs or a T cell subset sorted from them (not recorded which). The source of this sequence is an adult woman who had mild COVID-19 (a few samples of this study predate the infection). Cell type and time point are not known.

CDR3 nucleotide sequence: TGCAGCGTTGTCGGTTTTATGAACACTGAAGCTTTCTTT. It yields the protein CSVVGFMNTEAFF. The chain couples TRBV29-1 to TRBJ1-1; D uncertain. This CDR3 comprises 13 residues. V shed 4 bases and J shed 0 bases, with 9 bases lying between them. Germline values: CDR1 SQVTM, CDR2 ANQGSEA. The full variable domain, its missing parts supplied by reference TRBV29-1 and TRBJ1-1, is SAVISQKPSRDICQRGTSLTIQCQVDSQVTMMFWYRQQPGQSLTLIATANQGSEATYESGFVIDKFPISRPNLTFSTLTVSNMSPEDSSIYLCSVVGFMNTEAFFGQGTRLTVV.